This T cell receptor beta chain came from a study of cytomegalovirus exposure and HLA in healthy donors. Study-level results: It was reported that TCR beta sequences correctly inferred the HLA-A and HLA-B alleles for most subjects.

Healthy bone marrow donors formed the donor group. The PCR employed 60 Vbeta primers together with 13 Jbeta primers. Only in-frame clones appear in the TCRdb table, and some are missing; sequencing was by immunoSEQ multiplex PCR. The repertoire table contains 150,000 to 250,000 clones. Regarding this clone: Its cognate antigen is unknown.

Sequencing was done on a sample of PBMCs. The sequence was obtained from a boy aged 10-17 years in good health and CMV-seronegative.

CDR3 loop: CASSSSGTGGSDYGYTF. Here the CDR3 DNA reads TGTGCCAGCAGTTCCTCCGGGACAGGGGGCAGTGACTATGGCTACACCTTC. The chain combines TRBV28 with TRBJ1-2, with TRBD1 identical over 12 bases. CDR1 is MDHEN, CDR2 SYDVKM, per germline. This CDR3 is 17 amino acids long. With 4 bases clipped from V and 3 bases from J, the junction kept 9 bases outside the gene matches.